This TCR beta chain emerged from a study of T cell repertoires in cytomegalovirus infection. At the level of the study: CMV infection together with matching HLA type was indicated by public TCR beta signatures.

The study, taken as a whole, reports: Identification of carriers of CMV plus the relevant HLA was performed using cumulative public TCR beta family frequency.

TCRdb reanalysed the reads using MiXCR and keeps one entry per CDR3 protein. Of roughly 630,000 distinct CDR3 sequences listed, 20% to 25% were seen once; the top ten hold roughly 8%. The CDR3 is 13 residues long. The V end was cut by 6 bases, the J end by 8 bases, with 16 bases between. Germline V gene sequence: CDR1 SGHTA, CDR2 FQGNSA. A remark on this clonotype: Its target is not known. This may come from a read error, since a much larger clone is one base off.

The clonotype was recovered from a human donor in good health (CMV status not recorded). Some clones in this sample may be carry-over from other donors' samples. The chain links TRBV7-2 to TRBJ1-2; D may be TRBD1 (5 bases). Sequencing was performed on CD8+ T cells from PBMCs. CDR3 loop: CASRQISGDGYTF. For the CDR3, the DNA is TGTGCCAGCAGACAAATATCGGGGGACGGCTACACCTTC.